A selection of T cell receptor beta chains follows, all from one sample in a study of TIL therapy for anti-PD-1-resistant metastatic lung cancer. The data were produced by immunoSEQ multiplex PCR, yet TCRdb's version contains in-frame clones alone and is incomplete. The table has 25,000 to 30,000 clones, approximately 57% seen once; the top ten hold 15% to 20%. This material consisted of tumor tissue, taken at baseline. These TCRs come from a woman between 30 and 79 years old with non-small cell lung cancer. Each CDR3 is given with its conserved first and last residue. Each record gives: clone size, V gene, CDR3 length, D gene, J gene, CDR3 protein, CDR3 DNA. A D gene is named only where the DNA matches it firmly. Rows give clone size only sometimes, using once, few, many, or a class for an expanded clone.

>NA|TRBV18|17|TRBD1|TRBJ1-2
CASSPTGTVTENYGYTF
TGTGCCAGCTCACCAACCGGGACAGTGACTGAAAACTATGGCTACACCTTC
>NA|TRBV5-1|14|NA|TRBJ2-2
CASRATDYTGELFF
TGCGCCAGCAGGGCGACGGACTACACCGGGGAGCTGTTTTTT
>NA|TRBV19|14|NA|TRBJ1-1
CASSITGGITEAFF
TGTGCCAGTAGTATCACGGGGGGGATCACTGAAGCTTTCTTT
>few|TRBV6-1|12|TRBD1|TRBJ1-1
CASGDRRIEAFF
TGTGCCAGCGGGGACAGGAGAATAGAAGCTTTCTTT
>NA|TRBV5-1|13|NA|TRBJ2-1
CASSLGGLNEQFF
TGCGCCAGCAGCTTGGGGGGTTTAAATGAGCAGTTCTTC
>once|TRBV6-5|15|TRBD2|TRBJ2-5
CASSQPGLAGGTQYF
TGTGCCAGCAGTCAACCGGGACTAGCGGGAGGGACCCAGTACTTC
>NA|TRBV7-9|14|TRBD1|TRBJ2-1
CASSSMGQFNEQFF
TGTGCCAGCAGCTCGATGGGACAGTTCAATGAGCAGTTCTTC
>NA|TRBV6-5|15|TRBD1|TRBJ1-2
CASRFPTGASFGYTF
TGTGCCAGCCGGTTTCCAACAGGGGCTTCATTTGGCTACACCTTC
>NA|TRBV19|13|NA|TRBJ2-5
CASRRKGEETQYF
TGTGCCAGTCGTCGTAAGGGGGAGGAGACCCAGTACTTC
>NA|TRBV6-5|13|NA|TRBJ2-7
CASSYRGLIEQYF
TGTGCCAGCAGTTACCGGGGACTTATCGAGCAGTACTTC
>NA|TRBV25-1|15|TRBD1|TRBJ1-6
CASSEQGQGPSPLHF
TGTGCCAGCAGTGAACAGGGACAGGGGCCTTCACCCCTCCACTTT